The source of this T cell receptor beta chain is a study of blood T cells in healthy people across ages (dated by TCRdb to the mid-2010s). Describing the broader study: In model experiments, template switching captured about one uniquely barcoded TCR beta cDNA molecule for every two T cells. The donors were split into four age groups: young (average roughly 15 years), middle-aged (39), aged (about 62) and long-lived (about 74). For two donors (one aged 18 to 30 and one aged 80 or older), the study analyzed two additional independent replicas of 1 million unique cDNA reads from the same blood draw. The study measured age-related changes in TCR beta repertoire diversity using deep sequencing normalized with unique cDNA molecular identifiers. Results the study describes overall, beyond this receptor: Compared with the aged group, the long-lived group had more naive CD4+ T cells, fewer expanded clones and increased TCR diversity, suggesting age selection. The percentage of naive T cells measured by flow cytometry correlated strongly with observed TCR beta diversity. Observed TCR beta diversity per million T cells fell roughly linearly with age, and a significant reduction was already apparent by age around 40. Because donor CMV infection status was unknown, age-related changes in expanded clonotypes were potentially confounded. Total diversity estimates from one million sequenced T cells were considered lower bounds and underestimates. Bulk unsorted PBMC profiling prevented conclusive comparison of naive and antigen-experienced compartments.

A remark on this clonotype: Its antigen has not been determined. Base qualities are missing; no much larger clone stands one base away.

Library preparation was by 5' RACE. This sample was sequenced with an Illumina HiSeq 2500. The second PCR ran for roughly 7 to 12 cycles and used a J-beta primer mix along with a sample-barcoded 5' primer. Each TCR beta cDNA molecule received a unique molecular identifier from a template-switch 5' adaptor carrying 12 random nucleotides. Each sample yielded at least 3 million CDR3-containing paired-end reads. The Mint cDNA synthesis kit, primed by a TRBC-specific oligonucleotide, was used to synthesize first-strand cDNA from all RNA. Following uracil-DNA glycosylase treatment, a first 18-cycle PCR with universal primers M1SS and BC2_uni_R was performed on all cDNA. Regarding the original processing steps: For normalization, 1 million high-quality reads were randomly selected from each sample, with every read carrying a distinct molecular identifier. Instead of being binned into consensus sequences, reads with shared molecular identifiers were discarded. MiTCR, run with a Q25 quality threshold and the strictest error-elimination algorithm, handled CDR3 identification, clonotype clustering and error correction. A nonparametric unseen species model with Euler transformation was used to estimate lower-bound total TCR beta diversity. In-frame beta chains were kept once TCRdb had trimmed the public reads at Q25 with fastp and called clones with MiXCR. Entries that share a CDR3 protein sequence are merged under the most common genes and DNA. TCRdb, rather than the study authors, made the V and J calls. This sample holds some 850,000 distinct CDR3 sequences; roughly 24% were observed only once. The top ten hold about 2.9% of the sample.

The donors were roughly 40 Caucasian individuals from Russia, aged roughly 6 to 90 years, who were systemically healthy. Each donor gave 8 to 10 milliliters of peripheral blood, drawn into EDTA-treated Vacutainer tubes. PBMCs were isolated by Ficoll-Paque density-gradient centrifugation, with at least 7 million obtained per sample. Total RNA, at least 6 micrograms per sample, was extracted from PBMCs with Trizol reagent. For every donor, an aliquot of PBMCs went through flow cytometry to measure the percentages of naive CD45RAhigh/CD27high T cells. CDR3 length: 14 amino acids, cysteine to phenylalanine. Only the CDR3 part of the read is kept: 42 bases, read in frame from the first base. The CDR1 and CDR2 encoded by the germline V gene (reference sequence) are LNHNV and YYDKDF. Cut back by 6 bases and 3 bases, the V and J ends lie 11 bases apart. These data are also associated with another study on T cells of mothers and their children. As the second study states: The donors were nine systemically healthy Caucasian individuals, made up of three mothers and their six children. cDNA synthesis consumed the entire amount of extracted RNA, loaded at around 1.4 ug RNA in each 15 ul reaction. Sample barcodes and 2-4 random nucleotides were added via the M1S primer in the second PCR. More than 8 million TCR beta CDR3 reads were obtained from each mother, and about 3 million reads were obtained from each child. TCR recombination output is similarly shaped by thymic selection in related and unrelated pairs, with a minor effect exerted by inherited differences. Normalized repertoire overlap was always found to be slightly, but never significantly, higher in related mother-child pairs than in unrelated mother-child pairs. Persistent microchimeric T cell clones were not detected, at a sensitivity of 85 to 100 clones per million clonotypes. To look for features that set related mother-child pairs apart from unrelated individuals, the researchers ran deep NGS to compare the TCR beta repertoires of mothers and children. Mothers averaged roughly 40 +/- 4 years of age and children averaged approximately 11 +/- 4 years. After adapter ligation was performed with NEBNext reagents, the libraries were sequenced on an Illumina HiSeq 2000 with 100+100 nt paired-end reads. Mother and child libraries were prepared a month apart and sequenced in separate runs to prevent cross-contamination. For each donor, somewhere between roughly 450,000 and 2,000,000 distinct TCR beta clonotypes were identified. Naive TCR beta clonotypes were estimated from low-frequency clonotypes matched to each donor's FACS-determined naive share, without sorting.

Sequenced input: blood. The chain links TRBV15 with TRBJ1-4; the D gene is not confidently resolved. The source of this sequence is a boy younger than 18 in good health. The CDR3 protein: CATSWREANEKLFF. The DNA sequence is given as TGTGCCACCAGTTGGAGGGAGGCTAATGAAAAACTGTTTTTT.